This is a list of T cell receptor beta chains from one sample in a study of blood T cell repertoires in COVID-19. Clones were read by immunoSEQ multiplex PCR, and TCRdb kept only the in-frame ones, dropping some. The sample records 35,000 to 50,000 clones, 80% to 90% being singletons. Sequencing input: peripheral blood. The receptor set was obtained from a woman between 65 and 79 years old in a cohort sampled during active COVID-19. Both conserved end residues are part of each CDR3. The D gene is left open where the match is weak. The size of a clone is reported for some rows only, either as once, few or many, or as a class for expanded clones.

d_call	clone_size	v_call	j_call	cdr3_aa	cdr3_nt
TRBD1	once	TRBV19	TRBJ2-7	CATKPGQGYSYEQYF	TGTGCCACTAAGCCGGGACAGGGTTACTCCTACGAGCAGTACTTC
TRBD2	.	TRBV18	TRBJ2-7	CASSPGLAGSEQYF	TGTGCCAGCTCCCCGGGACTAGCGGGGAGCGAGCAGTACTTC
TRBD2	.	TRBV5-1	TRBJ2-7	CASSRTSGSSYEQYF	TGCGCCAGCAGTCGGACTAGCGGGAGCTCCTACGAGCAGTACTTC
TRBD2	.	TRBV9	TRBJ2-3	CASSVTLAAGGPDTQYF	TGTGCCAGCAGCGTAACCTTAGCGGCGGGAGGCCCAGATACGCAGTATTTT
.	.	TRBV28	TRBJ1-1	CASSLGGQGTEAFF	TGTGCCAGCAGTTTAGGGGGCCAAGGGACTGAAGCTTTCTTT
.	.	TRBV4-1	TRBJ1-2	CASSQQGFGANYGYTF	TGCGCCAGCAGCCAACAGGGGTTTGGGGCTAACTATGGCTACACCTTC
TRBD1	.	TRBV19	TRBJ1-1	CASSHRGLENTEAFF	TGTGCCAGTAGTCACAGGGGGCTCGAGAACACTGAAGCTTTCTTT
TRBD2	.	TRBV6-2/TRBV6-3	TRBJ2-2	CASSEPGTSGTGELFF	TGTGCCAGCAGTGAGCCCGGGACTAGCGGCACCGGGGAGCTGTTTTTT
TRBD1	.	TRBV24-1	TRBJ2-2	CATSDFTGVTGELFF	TGTGCCACCAGTGATTTCACAGGGGTCACCGGGGAGCTGTTTTTT
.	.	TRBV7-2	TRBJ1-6	CASSQSGNYNSPLHF	TGTGCCAGCAGCCAAAGCGGGAACTATAATTCACCCCTCCACTTT
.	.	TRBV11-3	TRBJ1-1	CASSLEMNTEAFF	TGTGCCAGCAGCTTGGAGATGAACACTGAAGCTTTCTTT
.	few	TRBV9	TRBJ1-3	CASSVGTPGNTIYF	TGTGCCAGCAGCGTGGGGACACCGGGAAACACCATATATTTT
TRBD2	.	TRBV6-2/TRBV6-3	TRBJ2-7	CASSYGSGTSGYEQYF	TGTGCCAGCAGTTACGGGTCCGGGACTAGCGGCTACGAGCAGTACTTC
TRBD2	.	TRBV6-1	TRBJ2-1	CASSDGYGGRIGRVFF	TGTGCCAGCAGTGATGGGTACGGGGGGAGAATCGGGAGAGTGTTCTTC
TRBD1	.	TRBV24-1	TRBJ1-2	CATSDRDRGGGYTF	TGTGCCACCAGTGACCGCGACAGGGGTGGAGGCTACACCTTC
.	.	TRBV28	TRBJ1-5	CASSLIGAPSNQPQHF	TGTGCCAGCAGTTTGATAGGGGCGCCTAGTAATCAGCCCCAGCATTTT
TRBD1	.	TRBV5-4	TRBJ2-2	CASSRPGQSTGELFF	TGTGCCAGCAGCCGACCGGGACAGAGCACCGGGGAGCTGTTTTTT
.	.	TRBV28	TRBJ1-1	CASRQNQGYTEAFF	TGTGCCAGCAGGCAAAATCAGGGGTACACTGAAGCTTTCTTT
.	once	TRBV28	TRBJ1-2	CASSPSVLGYTF	TGTGCCAGCAGTCCCTCGGTACTTGGCTACACCTTC
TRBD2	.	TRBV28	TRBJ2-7	CASSFRGVSYEQYF	TGTGCCAGCAGTTTCCGGGGGGTCTCCTACGAGCAGTACTTC
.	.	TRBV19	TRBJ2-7	CASSFRRALSYEQYF	TGTGCCAGTAGTTTCCGGAGGGCCCTCTCCTACGAGCAGTACTTC
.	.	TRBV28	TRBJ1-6	CASQGRESPLHF	TGTGCCAGCCAGGGTCGGGAGTCACCCCTCCACTTT
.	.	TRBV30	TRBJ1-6	CAWSTGLYNSPLHF	TGTGCCTGGAGTACAGGGTTGTATAATTCACCCCTCCACTTT
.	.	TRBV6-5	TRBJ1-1	CASSQLQVMNTEAFF	TGTGCCAGCAGCCAACTGCAGGTGATGAACACTGAAGCTTTCTTT
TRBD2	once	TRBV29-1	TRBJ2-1	CSGWGGAGVDEQFF	TGCAGCGGATGGGGGGGAGCGGGAGTGGATGAGCAGTTCTTC
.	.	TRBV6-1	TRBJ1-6	CASSESFSRSSYNSPLHF	TGTGCCAGCAGTGAAAGTTTTAGTCGTAGTTCCTATAATTCACCCCTCCACTTT
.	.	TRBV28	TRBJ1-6	CASRQVRNNSPLHF	TGTGCCAGCAGACAGGTTAGGAATAATTCACCCCTCCACTTT
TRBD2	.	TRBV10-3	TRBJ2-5	CAISQAGGDETQYF	TGTGCCATCAGTCAAGCGGGAGGGGATGAGACCCAGTACTTC
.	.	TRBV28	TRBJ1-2	CASRATGNGYTF	TGTGCCAGCAGGGCTACAGGGAACGGCTACACCTTC
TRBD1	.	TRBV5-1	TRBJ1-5	CASSLGGQGEGQPQHF	TGCGCCAGCAGCTTGGGGGGACAGGGGGAAGGACAGCCCCAGCATTTT
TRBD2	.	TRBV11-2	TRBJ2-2	CASSPSSSGRNTGELFF	TGTGCCAGCAGCCCGAGCAGCAGCGGGAGAAACACCGGGGAGCTGTTTTTT
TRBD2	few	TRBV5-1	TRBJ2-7	CASSSGTSGSSTYEQYF	TGCGCCAGCAGCTCTGGGACTAGCGGGAGTTCAACCTACGAGCAGTACTTC
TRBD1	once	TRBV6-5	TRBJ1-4	CASSFTGTGRRKLFF	TGTGCCAGCAGTTTTACCGGGACAGGGCGACGGAAACTGTTTTTT
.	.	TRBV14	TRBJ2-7	CASSLERLRVHEQYF	TGTGCCAGCAGTCTTGAGAGGCTGAGGGTCCACGAGCAGTACTTC
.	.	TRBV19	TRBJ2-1	CASSTTILRGYNEQFF	TGTGCCAGTAGTACCACTATCCTACGGGGCTACAATGAGCAGTTCTTC
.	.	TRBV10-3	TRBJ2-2	CAIGGNGAGTGELFF	TGTGCCATCGGTGGGAATGGCGCGGGGACCGGGGAGCTGTTTTTT
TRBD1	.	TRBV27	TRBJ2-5	CASSSYGTGTQETQYF	TGTGCCAGCAGTTCTTACGGGACAGGGACCCAAGAGACCCAGTACTTC
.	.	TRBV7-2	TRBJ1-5	CASSLTKNQPQHF	TGTGCCAGCAGCTTGACAAAAAATCAGCCCCAGCATTTT
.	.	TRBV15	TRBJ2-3	CATSRRYLLEPDTQYF	TGTGCCACCAGCAGACGATACTTACTAGAGCCAGATACGCAGTATTTT
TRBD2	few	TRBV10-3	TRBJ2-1	CATSGAGGNNEQFF	TGTGCCACCAGCGGAGCGGGAGGGAACAATGAGCAGTTCTTC
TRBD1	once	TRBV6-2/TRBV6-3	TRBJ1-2	CASSGQVSDYGYTF	TGTGCCAGCAGCGGACAGGTTTCGGACTATGGCTACACCTTC
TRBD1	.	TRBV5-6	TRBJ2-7	CASHRGSSYEQYF	TGTGCCAGTCACAGGGGTTCCTCCTACGAGCAGTACTTC
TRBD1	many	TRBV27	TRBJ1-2	CASSFKGAEYGYTF	TGTGCCAGCAGTTTCAAGGGGGCGGAATATGGCTACACCTTC
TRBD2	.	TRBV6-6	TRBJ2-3	CATRTSGRTDTQYF	TGTGCCACCCGGACTAGCGGGAGGACAGATACGCAGTATTTT
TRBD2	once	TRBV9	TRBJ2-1	CASSVGEGYLNEQFF	TGTGCCAGCAGCGTAGGGGAGGGCTATCTCAATGAGCAGTTCTTC
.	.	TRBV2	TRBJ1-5	CASSSQGGHRMNQPQHF	TGTGCCAGCAGTTCACAGGGCGGCCATCGTATGAATCAGCCCCAGCATTTT
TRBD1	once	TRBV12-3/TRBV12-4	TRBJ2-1	CASSPTGGEQFF	TGTGCCAGCAGCCCTACAGGGGGCGAGCAGTTCTTC
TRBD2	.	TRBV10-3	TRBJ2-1	CAISTTSGSYNEQFF	TGTGCCATCAGTACCACTAGCGGGTCTTACAATGAGCAGTTCTTC
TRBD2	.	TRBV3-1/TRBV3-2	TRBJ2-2	CASKPPRASGENTGELFF	TGTGCCAGCAAACCTCCAAGGGCTAGCGGGGAGAACACCGGGGAGCTGTTTTTT
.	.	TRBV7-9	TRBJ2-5	CASSRGGVTQYF	TGTGCCAGCAGCCGAGGGGGGGTGACCCAGTACTTC
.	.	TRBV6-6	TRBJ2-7	CASSPWRNYEQYF	TGTGCCAGCAGCCCCTGGAGGAACTACGAGCAGTACTTC
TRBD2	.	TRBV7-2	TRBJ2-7	CASSTPGLADPYEQYF	TGTGCCAGCAGCACACCGGGACTAGCGGATCCCTACGAGCAGTACTTC
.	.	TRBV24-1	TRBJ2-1	CATSDGGRSSYNEQFF	TGTGCCACCAGTGATGGAGGCAGGAGCTCCTACAATGAGCAGTTCTTC
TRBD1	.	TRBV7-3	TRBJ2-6	CASSLQGTGGLGGANVLTF	TGTGCCAGCAGCTTACAAGGGACAGGGGGATTGGGAGGGGCCAACGTCCTGACTTTC
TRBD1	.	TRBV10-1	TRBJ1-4	CASSEGQGVEKLFF	TGCGCCAGCAGTGAAGGACAGGGGGTTGAAAAACTGTTTTTT